Below, 25 T cell receptor beta chains from the same sample are listed, as sequenced in a study of blood T cell repertoires in COVID-19 (dated by TCRdb to about 2020). The receptor library was made with the immunoSEQ multiplex PCR assay. What TCRdb holds here is the immuneACCESS table cut down to in-frame rearrangements. Part of the clones is not present; checked against another copy, under half of the missing clones reflect an unresolved V gene, and the others are unexplained. Within this sample are around 73,000 clones, with more than 70% of them counted one time only. Approximately 2.5% of the sample belongs to the ten largest clones. The sequenced sample was peripheral blood. All receptors come from a man aged 65 to 85 with COVID-19, enrolled during active disease.

The chain uses TRBV4-3 and TRBJ1-6, with 9 nucleotides matching TRBD1. The J segment lost 7 bases and the V segment lost 1 base, leaving 2 bases of the junction unmatched. CDR1 is LGHNA and CDR2 is YSLEER in the germline V gene. The length of the CDR3 is 15 residues. CDR3 nucleotides: TGCGCCAGCAGCCAAGGACAGGGGGTAAATTCACCCCTCCACTTT. Translation gives CASSQGQGVNSPLHF.

The chain carries TRBV5-1 and TRBJ1-4, with 8 bases lining up with TRBD1. The CDR3 runs to 17 residues. Germline assignment: CDR1 SGHRS and CDR2 YFSETQ. Trimming took 2 bases from V and 0 from J; bases not matched to a gene: 6. The CDR3 DNA reads TGCGCCAGCAGCTTAATGACAGGGGCCGCAACTAATGAAAAACTGTTTTTT. Amino acids: CASSLMTGAATNEKLFF.

The rearrangement joins TRBV4-1 to TRBJ2-2; TRBD1 might be the D (6 bases). CDR3 length: 16 amino acids. Germline V CDR1 and CDR2: MGHRA, YSYEKL. Trimming took 0 bases from V and 5 from J, leaving 13 bases between them. The CDR3 sequence: CASSQDGGQGTGELFF. DNA for the CDR3: TGCGCCAGCAGCCAAGATGGCGGGCAGGGGACCGGGGAGCTGTTTTTT.

This clone was seen more than once but under ten times. The chain combines TRBV7-3 with TRBJ2-1; TRBD1 aligns across 7 bases. The germline gives CDR1 SGHTA, CDR2 FQGTGA. Losses at the gene ends were 3 bases for V and 5 bases for J; bases not matched to a gene: 4. CDR3 length: 14 amino acids. In DNA, the CDR3 is TGTGCCAGCAGCTTCGGGACAGCAAACAATGAGCAGTTCTTC. It is translated as CASSFGTANNEQFF. Full variable domain (rest looked up from reference TRBV7-3 and TRBJ2-1): GAGVSQTPSNKVTEKGKYVELRCDPISGHTALYWYRQSLGQGPEFLIYFQGTGAADDSGLPNDRFFAVRPEGSVSTLKIQRTERGDSAVYLCASSFGTANNEQFFGPGTRLTVL.

V gene TRBV5-6 combines with J gene TRBJ1-1; a weak D match, TRBD1 (5 bases). The CDR3 is 17 amino acids. Trimming removed 0 bases at V and 4 bases at J, with 19 bases between. CDR1 and CDR2 (germline): SGHDT, YYEEEE. The CDR3 DNA sequence: TGTGCCAGCAGCTTGGAATGGATGACAGTCCCGAGCACTGAAGCTTTCTTT. Translation: CASSLEWMTVPSTEAFF.

The chain uses TRBV7-3 and TRBJ2-2; TRBD2 matches at 8 bases. This CDR3 is built from 16 residues. The V gene end was trimmed by 3 bases and the J gene end by 2 bases; junction bases not matched to a gene: 5. Per the germline V gene, CDR1 is SGHTA and CDR2 is FQGTGA. The CDR3 reads CASSLSAGANTGELFF. DNA for the CDR3: TGTGCCAGCAGCTTGTCAGCGGGAGCCAACACCGGGGAGCTGTTTTTT.

This clone has only one observation. This rearrangement joins TRBV19 to TRBJ2-7; 11 positions match TRBD1. Trimming took 5 bases from V and 3 from J; bases not matched to a gene: 3. The CDR3 contains 14 residues. Germline V gene lookup returns CDR1 LNHDA and CDR2 SQIVND (reference sequence). The CDR3 nucleotides are TGTGCCAGTAGTGCCGGGACAGGGGGCTACGAGCAGTACTTC. As protein: CASSAGTGGYEQYF.

This chain joins TRBV5-4 and TRBJ1-1, with 8 bases fitting TRBD1. There are 15 residues in the CDR3. Unmatched junction bases numbered 6, after V lost 4 bases and J lost 1 base. Germline lookup yields CDR1 SGHNT and CDR2 YYREEE (reference sequence). The CDR3 loop is CASSRSGGWNTEAFF. CDR3 nucleotide sequence: TGTGCCAGCAGCCGCTCAGGGGGCTGGAACACTGAAGCTTTCTTT. Complete variable domain (other parts from reference TRBV5-4 and TRBJ1-1): ETGVTQSPTHLIKTRGQQVTLRCSSQSGHNTVSWYQQALGQGPQFIFQYYREEENGRGNFPPRFSGLQFPNYSSELNVNALELDDSALYLCASSRSGGWNTEAFFGQGTRLTVV.

The gene calls are TRBV18 and TRBJ2-1, with TRBD2 identical over 11 bases. Germline V gene lookup returns CDR1 KGHSH and CDR2 LQKENI. This CDR3 has 14 residues. The trim removed 5 bases at V and 6 bases at J, leaving 3 bases unmatched. The CDR3 spells CASSTGTSGNEQFF. CDR3 DNA: TGTGCCAGCTCAACCGGGACTAGCGGCAATGAGCAGTTCTTC.

This clone was detected only a few times. The chain has TRBV30 and TRBJ2-1, with a weak D call TRBD2 (6 bases). The CDR3 is 15 amino acids. The V end lost 0 bases, the J end lost 4 bases, and 13 bases lay between the germline ends. CDR1 is GTSNPN and CDR2 is SVGIG in the germline V gene (reference sequence). Written as DNA, the CDR3 is TGTGCCTGGAGTGTAGGGCTAGCGTCTTACAATGAGCAGTTCTTC. This gives the protein CAWSVGLASYNEQFF.

CDR3 sequence reads: CASSPKSDRGSSYEQYF. The CDR3 DNA reads TGTGCCAGCAGCCCGAAATCGGACAGGGGATCCTCCTACGAGCAGTACTTC. The chain carries TRBV14 and TRBJ2-7, with TRBD1 identical over 9 bases. The CDR3 is 17 amino acids. Per the germline V gene, CDR1 is SGHDN and CDR2 is FVKESK. V shed 4 bases, J shed 0 bases, and the junction held 10 bases outside the gene matches.

The chain links TRBV6-5 to TRBJ1-5; TRBD1 might be the D (6 bases). The V gene's germline CDR1 is MNHEY and CDR2 SVGAGI. This CDR3 is 16 amino acids long. V gave up 4 bases and J gave up 4 bases, with 17 bases separating them. Here the CDR3 DNA reads TGTGCCAGCAGTTCCGCCACGACAGGTTTTAATCAGCCCCAGCATTTT. It translates to CASSSATTGFNQPQHF.

The chain is built from TRBV9 and TRBJ2-3, with 9 bases matching TRBD2. CDR1 SGDLS and CDR2 YYNGEE come from the germline V gene. The CDR3 consists of 15 residues. The V segment lost 2 bases and the J segment 6 bases; nucleotides outside the gene matches: 7. The CDR3 spells CASSVLAGGRDTQYF. The CDR3 DNA is TGTGCCAGCAGCGTCTTGGCGGGAGGGAGGGATACGCAGTATTTT.

V gene TRBV7-9 combines with J gene TRBJ2-2, with D possibly TRBD1 on 6 matching bases. Per germline, CDR1 SEHNR and CDR2 FQNEAQ (reference sequence). This CDR3 is built from 14 residues. V was clipped by 10 bases and J by 0 bases, with 12 bases between them. CDR3 in amino acids: CATPGQSNTGELFF. In DNA, the CDR3 is TGTGCCACCCCTGGACAGTCGAACACCGGGGAGCTGTTTTTT.

The chain links TRBV28 to TRBJ2-7; tentatively, D is TRBD1 (5 bases). Germline V gives CDR1 MDHEN, CDR2 SYDVKM. The CDR3 is 12 amino acids. The ends were cut back, 8 bases at V and 3 bases at J, with 11 bases in the middle. The CDR3 region has the DNA TGTGCCAGCTCGACAGCTAACTACGAGCAGTACTTC. Translated: CASSTANYEQYF. The variable domain in full, completed from reference TRBV28 and TRBJ2-7, reads DVKVTQSSRYLVKRTGEKVFLECVQDMDHENMFWYRQDPGLGLRLIYFSYDVKMKEKGDIPEGYSVSREKKERFSLILESASTNQTSMYLCASSTANYEQYFGPGTRLTVT.

This chain's CDR3 is CASSFGLGIYNEQFF. Here the CDR3 DNA reads TGTGCCAGCAGCTTTGGACTGGGAATCTACAATGAGCAGTTCTTC. The genes are TRBV7-2 and TRBJ2-1; D possibly corresponds to TRBD2 (5 bases). This CDR3 is 15 amino acids long. CDR1 and CDR2 (germline): SGHTA, FQGNSA. Trimming left V 3 bases short and J 3 bases short, with 12 bases between. The full variable domain, completed using reference TRBV7-2 and TRBJ2-1, is GAGVSQSPSNKVTEKGKDVELRCDPISGHTALYWYRQSLGQGLEFLIYFQGNSAPDKSGLPSDRFSAERTGGSVSTLTIQRTQQEDSAVYLCASSFGLGIYNEQFFGPGTRLTVL.

The chain carries TRBV5-6 and TRBJ1-2; D unresolved. CDR1 is SGHDT and CDR2 is YYEEEE in the germline V gene. The CDR3 extends over 15 amino acids. Trimming removed 0 bases at V and 0 bases at J, with 9 bases between. The CDR3 region is CASSLVKLSNYGYTF. Written as DNA, the CDR3 is TGTGCCAGCAGCTTGGTAAAGCTCTCTAACTATGGCTACACCTTC.

V and J are TRBV4-3 and TRBJ2-7; 9 bases are shared with TRBD2. Unmatched junction bases numbered 7, after V lost 5 bases and J lost 2 bases. Germline V gene lookup returns CDR1 LGHNA and CDR2 YSLEER. CDR3 length equals 15 residues. The CDR3 DNA reads TGCGCCAGCAGCTTACAACTAGCGGGTGCCTACGAGCAGTACTTC. The encoded protein is CASSLQLAGAYEQYF.

The rearrangement joins TRBV3-1 (or the pseudogene TRBV3-2) to TRBJ1-2, with D possibly being TRBD1 (5 bases). The V and J ends lost 7 bases and 14 bases respectively, with 26 bases between them. This CDR3 region has 14 residues. Per the germline V gene, CDR1 is LGHDT and CDR2 is YNNKEL (reference sequence). CDR3 coding DNA: TGTGCCAGCACCCATATAAGGACGGGACTAGGGGCAACCTTC. This translates into CASTHIRTGLGATF.

The chain uses TRBV7-9 and TRBJ1-2; 7 bases agree with TRBD1. From germline, CDR1 is SEHNR and CDR2 FQNEAQ (reference sequence). The CDR3 contains 15 residues. V was pared by 4 bases and J by 0 bases, with 5 bases of the junction left unmatched. CDR3 sequence: CASSSWDRANYGYTF. As DNA, the CDR3 is TGTGCCAGCAGCTCTTGGGACAGAGCTAACTATGGCTACACCTTC. Drawing the rest from reference TRBV7-9 and TRBJ1-2, the complete variable domain is DTGVSQNPRHKITKRGQNVTFRCDPISEHNRLYWYRQTLGQGPEFLTYFQNEAQLEKSRLLSDRFSAERPKGSFSTLEIQRTEQGDSAMYLCASSSWDRANYGYTFGSGTRLTVV.

This sequence joins TRBV28 and TRBJ2-7; 10 nucleotides align to TRBD2. The germline gives CDR1 MDHEN, CDR2 SYDVKM. The CDR3 extends over 17 amino acids. V shed 4 bases and J 0 bases; nucleotides not matched to a gene: 9. The CDR3 region is CASSSRTSGDSSYEQYF. The CDR3 DNA is TGTGCCAGCAGTTCCCGGACTAGCGGAGATTCCTCCTACGAGCAGTACTTC.

In its sample, this clone was seen a few times. The chain links TRBV29-1 to TRBJ1-5, with a tentative D call TRBD1 (5 bases). V gave up 3 bases and J gave up 7 bases, with 13 bases separating them. Germline CDR1 and CDR2: SQVTM and ANQGSEA. CDR3 length: 13 amino acids. CDR3 bases: TGCAGCGTTGAGGCGGGACGAGGACAGCCCCAGCATTTT. Its protein product is CSVEAGRGQPQHF.

The chain recombines TRBV3-1 (or the pseudogene TRBV3-2) with TRBJ1-4, with TRBD1 identical over 8 bases. The CDR3 length is 14 residues. The junction had 5 bases not matched to a gene; V was cut back by 5 bases and J by 6 bases. Germline assignment: CDR1 LGHDT and CDR2 YNNKEL (reference sequence). CDR3 bases: TGTGCCAGCAGCAGGACAGGGAGTGATGAAAAACTGTTTTTT. It specifies CASSRTGSDEKLFF.

This clone has only a few counts. This chain links TRBV30 with TRBJ1-2, with D unresolved. Looked up from germline, CDR1 is GTSNPN and CDR2 is SVGIG (reference sequence). Trimming left V 0 bases short and J 4 bases short, with 9 bases between. The CDR3 has 13 amino acids. CDR3 sequence: CAWSVQQTYGYTF. The CDR3 coding sequence is TGTGCCTGGAGTGTCCAACAGACCTATGGCTACACCTTC.

The chain uses TRBV27 and TRBJ2-5; a possible D gene is TRBD1 (5 bases). In germline, CDR1 is MNHEY, CDR2 SMNVEV (reference sequence). The CDR3 is 14 residues long. Trimming removed 8 bases from V and 5 bases from J, with 18 bases in between. The CDR3 coding sequence is TGTGCCAGCGCCAGCCCCGGTAGGGGCGAGACCCAGTACTTC. Amino acid sequence: CASASPGRGETQYF.